This T cell receptor (beta chain) was captured by sequencing in a study of blood T cell repertoires in COVID-19. Study-level background: Samples representing acute and convalescent COVID-19 were sourced from the United States, Italy and Spain.

In the original analysis: Amplification with reference gene primers provided the estimates of nucleated cell counts. The method was immunoSEQ multiplex PCR; TCRdb's version includes in-frame clones alone and lacks a portion of them. Clonal size and the V and J genes are those of that table, whereas D and trimming came from the DNA. The sample lists some 16,000 clones; around nine tenths were seen once. J gave up 6 bases and V 7 bases, and 12 bases lay outside the gene matches. The CDR3 is made up of 14 amino acids. Germline-derived CDR1 and CDR2 are SNHLY and FYNNEI. V and J are TRBV2 and TRBJ2-7; 7 nucleotides agree with TRBD2. Source material: peripheral blood. The TCR was taken from a human donor in a cohort sampled during active COVID-19. The CDR3 nucleotides read TGTGCCAGCACTAGCGGCCTTAGGGCCCTCGAGCAGTACTTC. It yields the protein CASTSGLRALEQYF.